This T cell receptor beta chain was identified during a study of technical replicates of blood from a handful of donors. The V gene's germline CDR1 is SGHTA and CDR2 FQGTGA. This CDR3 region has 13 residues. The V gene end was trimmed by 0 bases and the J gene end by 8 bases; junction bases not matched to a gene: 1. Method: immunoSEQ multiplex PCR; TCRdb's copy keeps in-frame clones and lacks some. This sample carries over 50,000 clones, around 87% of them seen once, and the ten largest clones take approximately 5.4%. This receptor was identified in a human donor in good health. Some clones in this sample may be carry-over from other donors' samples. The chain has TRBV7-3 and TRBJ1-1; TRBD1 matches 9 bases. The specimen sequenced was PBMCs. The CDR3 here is CASSLTGQGEAFF. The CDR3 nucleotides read TGTGCCAGCAGCTTAACCGGACAGGGGGAAGCTTTCTTT.